This T cell receptor (beta chain) was sequenced for a study of blood T cell repertoires in COVID-19. Trimming stripped 7 bases from V and 9 bases from J, with 10 bases between. CDR3 length: 11 residues. Per the germline V gene, CDR1 is SNHLY and CDR2 is FYNNEI. Sequencing was performed with immunoSEQ multiplex PCR; in TCRdb, only in-frame clones are kept and a portion is missing. Of some 240,000 clones in the sample, approximately 88% are singletons; the top ten hold about 2.9%. This clone was counted once. The source material was PBMCs or T cells enriched from blood (not recorded which). The rearrangement uses TRBV2 and TRBJ2-1, with D possibly matching TRBD1 (6 bases). This receptor was obtained from a middle-aged woman who had been exposed to COVID-19. Here the CDR3 reads CASKRGGEQFF. In nucleotides, the CDR3 is TGTGCCAGCAAGAGAGGGGGTGAGCAGTTCTTC.